This TCR beta chain was documented in a study of regulatory T cells in long-lasting Graves disease. Arm-PCR of CDR3 regions with iRepertoire HTBI primers generated TCR beta libraries. TCRdb reprocessed the multiplex PCR reads with MiXCR, giving one entry per CDR3 protein. The sample comprises 500,000 or so distinct CDR3 sequences, 15% to 20% of which are singletons, and roughly an eighth rests with the top ten. Indicated time point: newly diagnosed GD, antithyroid drugs for less than 3 months. Preparation of the TCR library used RNA extracted from PBMCs. The germline gives CDR1 SEHNR, CDR2 FQNEAQ (reference sequence). V dropped 3 bases and J dropped 1; count of bases not matched to a gene: 13. The CDR3 contains 19 residues. This clonotype was recorded many times. This sample was shared with a second study, whose subject was T cells in Graves' hyperthyroidism and ophthalmopathy. That publication notes: With the HTBI primer set, the TCR CDR3 went through a first round of RT-PCR.

Material: peripheral blood mononuclear cells (PBMCs), obtained at new diagnosis, from a patient treated with antithyroid drugs. The TCR sequence derives from a man aged 35-49 years with Graves disease. V usage is TRBV7-9 and J usage is TRBJ2-5, with 11 bases aligning to TRBD2. CDR3 nucleotides: TGTGCCAGCAGCTTCCGGGCGCGTCTAGCGGGAGGTTTCCAAGAGACCCAGTACTTC. Its protein product is CASSFRARLAGGFQETQYF. Variable domain in full (rest from reference TRBV7-9 and TRBJ2-5): DTGVSQNPRHKITKRGQNVTFRCDPISEHNRLYWYRQTLGQGPEFLTYFQNEAQLEKSRLLSDRFSAERPKGSFSTLEIQRTEQGDSAMYLCASSFRARLAGGFQETQYFGPGTRLLVL.